One sample yielded the 2 T cell receptor beta chains listed below, sequenced in a study of control samples from healthy donors and cancer patients. Only in-frame clones appear in the TCRdb table, and some are missing; sequencing was by immunoSEQ multiplex PCR. The sample has 130,000 to 150,000 clones; more than 85% are singletons. Sample: blood. These receptors were collected from a man in his thirties or forties in good health.

The chain uses TRBV4-2 and TRBJ2-2, with 10 nucleotides matching TRBD2. Trimming removed 6 bases from V and 2 bases from J; junction bases left unmatched: 9. The germline V gene encodes CDR1 LGHNA and CDR2 YNFKEQ. This CDR3 region has 17 residues. Written as DNA, the CDR3 is TGTGCCAGCAGTCCAAAACTAGCGGGGATCAACACCGGGGAGCTGTTTTTT. Translating gives CASSPKLAGINTGELFF.

This clone occurred many times. The J gene is TRBJ2-7, the V gene TRBV7-8; D possibly matches TRBD1 or TRBD2 (5 bases each). The CDR3 contains 13 residues. The germline CDR1 and CDR2 sequences are SGHVS and FQNEAQ. V lost 5 bases to trimming and J lost 1 base, with 9 bases between them. CDR3 sequence reads: CASSVGASYEQYF. The CDR3 DNA reads as TGTGCCAGCAGCGTCGGGGCTTCCTACGAGCAGTACTTC.